Following are 27 T cell receptor beta chains from one sample sequenced in a study of blood T cell repertoires in COVID-19. TCRdb keeps only in-frame clones here, not all; method: immunoSEQ multiplex PCR. The table includes roughly 70,000 clones, roughly 86% detected once. Sequencing was done on a sample of peripheral blood. These TCRs come from a man in his 70s with active COVID-19.

V usage is TRBV15 and J usage is TRBJ2-1, with 10 bases that match TRBD2. This CDR3 spans 13 amino acids. Germline CDR1 reads LNHNV; CDR2 reads YYDKDF (reference sequence). The V segment lost 7 bases and the J segment 8 bases; nucleotides outside the gene matches: 5. The CDR3 sequence: CATTRLAGDEQFF. The DNA for the CDR3 is TGTGCCACCACCCGTCTAGCGGGAGATGAGCAGTTCTTC. The whole variable domain, filled in from reference TRBV15 and TRBJ2-1, reads DAMVIQNPRYQVTQFGKPVTLSCSQTLNHNVMYWYQQKSSQAPKLLFHYYDKDFNNEADTPDNFQSRRPNTSFCFLDIRSPGLGDTAMYLCATTRLAGDEQFFGPGTRLTVL.

The chain joins TRBV4-2 to TRBJ1-2; D unclear. This CDR3 region has 16 residues. V dropped 0 bases and J dropped 1 base, with 12 bases sitting between them. The germline gives CDR1 LGHNA, CDR2 YNFKEQ. CDR3 in amino acids: CASSQDRGAINYGYTF. CDR3 sequence (DNA): TGTGCCAGCAGCCAAGATCGCGGAGCCATTAACTATGGCTACACCTTC.

The chain combines TRBV6-2 or TRBV6-3 with TRBJ2-1, with TRBD2 matching over 11 bases. The junction had 13 bases not matched to a gene; V was cut back by 0 bases and J by 6 bases. From germline, CDR1 is MNHEY and CDR2 SVGEGT. This CDR3 region has 19 residues. The CDR3: CASSYSGVVAGGGRNEQFF. In DNA, the CDR3 is TGTGCCAGCAGTTACTCGGGGGTGGTAGCGGGAGGGGGCCGCAATGAGCAGTTCTTC.

This chain joins TRBV5-4 and TRBJ2-3; 9 nucleotides agree with TRBD1. This CDR3 comprises 14 residues. Germline values: CDR1 SGHNT, CDR2 YYREEE (reference sequence). With 3 bases clipped from V and 5 bases from J, the junction kept 4 bases outside the gene matches. CDR3 nucleotides: TGTGCCAGCAGCTGGCCGGACAGGGGAGATACGCAGTATTTT. Its protein is CASSWPDRGDTQYF.

The chain combines TRBV4-3 with TRBJ2-1, with D possibly matching TRBD2 (6 bases). Germline V gives CDR1 LGHNA, CDR2 YSLEER. The germline V and J ends were trimmed by 0 bases and 4 bases, with 7 bases remaining between them. The CDR3 loop spans 14 amino acids. The CDR3 sequence: CASSQDRGYNEQFF. The CDR3 coding sequence is TGCGCCAGCAGCCAAGACCGGGGGTACAATGAGCAGTTCTTC.

This chain connects TRBV2 to TRBJ2-6; D not certain. V was cut by 8 bases and J by 3 bases, with 5 bases left in between. Germline CDR1 is SNHLY and CDR2 is FYNNEI. This CDR3 has 12 amino acids. The CDR3: CASSGGANVLTF. The DNA of the CDR3 is TGTGCCAGCTCGGGTGGGGCCAACGTCCTGACTTTC.

This clone was recorded once. The rearrangement links TRBV7-2 to TRBJ2-1; the match to TRBD1 covers 7 bases. J lost 15 bases, V lost 1 base, and 9 bases had no gene match. Per germline, CDR1 SGHTA and CDR2 FQGNSA. The CDR3 is made up of 13 amino acids. The CDR3 DNA reads as TGTGCCAGCAGCTTAGGGGGGACAGTTTCTTCGTTCTTC. This translates into CASSLGGTVSSFF.

This rearrangement joins TRBV28 to TRBJ2-7, with TRBD1 identical over 10 bases. The V gene's germline CDR1 is MDHEN and CDR2 SYDVKM. With V trimmed by 6 bases and J by 3 bases, 11 bases remained unmatched. The CDR3 loop spans 16 amino acids. Here the CDR3 reads CASSPRTGGLFYEQYF. CDR3 sequence (DNA): TGTGCCAGCAGCCCAAGGACAGGGGGGTTATTCTACGAGCAGTACTTC.

V gene TRBV19 combines with J gene TRBJ2-3; TRBD2 matches at 9 bases. V dropped 5 bases and J dropped 1; count of bases not matched to a gene: 10. Germline CDR1 and CDR2: LNHDA and SQIVND (reference sequence). This CDR3 comprises 17 residues. In nucleotides, the CDR3 is TGTGCCAGTAGTGGCGGGAGGGCCCGGGGGGGCACAGATACGCAGTATTTT. Translating it yields CASSGGRARGGTDTQYF.

The genes are TRBV2 and TRBJ2-7; D possibly corresponds to TRBD2 (5 bases). The V gene lost 6 bases and the J gene lost 0 bases, with 12 bases spanning the gap. The length of the CDR3 is 14 residues. Germline values: CDR1 SNHLY, CDR2 FYNNEI. In DNA, the CDR3 is TGTGCCAGCAGCCAGAGCACTAGCTCCTACGAGCAGTACTTC. It translates to CASSQSTSSYEQYF.

This chain joins TRBV23-1 and TRBJ2-5; D might be TRBD1 (6 bases). TRBV23-1 qualifies as an ORF whose function is uncertain. This CDR3 contains 15 residues. V lost 2 bases and J 4 bases, leaving 14 bases between the germline ends. Written as DNA, the CDR3 is TGCGCCAGCAGTCAAGGTACAGGGATCGGAGAGACCCAGTACTTC. Translated: CASSQGTGIGETQYF.

The chain combines TRBV7-8 with TRBJ1-2, with a tentative D call TRBD1 (6 bases). The CDR3 spans 15 residues. The germline V and J ends were trimmed by 5 bases and 0 bases, with 13 bases remaining between them. Germline values: CDR1 SGHVS, CDR2 FQNEAQ. This CDR3 reads CASSLLRQANYGYTF. In DNA, the CDR3 is TGTGCCAGCAGCCTGCTAAGACAGGCTAACTATGGCTACACCTTC.

The chain links TRBV4-2 to TRBJ2-1; 9 positions agree with TRBD2. V was pared by 1 base and J by 6 bases, with 10 bases of the junction left unmatched. This CDR3 is 17 amino acids long. Germline V gene lookup returns CDR1 LGHNA and CDR2 YNFKEQ. The CDR3 DNA reads as TGTGCCAGCAGCCAAGGTGGCCGCGGGAGGGGGGGCAATGAGCAGTTCTTC. Translated: CASSQGGRGRGGNEQFF.

The rearrangement joins TRBV19 to TRBJ1-3, with D perhaps matching TRBD1 (6 bases). CDR1 LNHDA and CDR2 SQIVND come from the germline V gene (reference sequence). Trimming removed 3 bases at V and 6 bases at J, with 18 bases between. This CDR3 comprises 16 residues. The CDR3 sequence: CASSILPGATLNTIYF. The DNA of the CDR3 is TGTGCCAGTAGTATCTTGCCAGGGGCGACCCTAAACACCATATATTTT.

The V call is TRBV3-1 (or the pseudogene TRBV3-2), the J call TRBJ2-4; D possibly corresponds to TRBD1 (7 bases). Germline assignment: CDR1 LGHDT and CDR2 YNNKEL (reference sequence). With 0 bases removed from V and 8 bases from J, the gap between germline ends came to 11 bases. The CDR3 totals 14 residues. CDR3 sequence reads: CASSQEVRGDIQYF. CDR3 DNA: TGTGCCAGCAGCCAAGAAGTCAGGGGGGACATTCAGTACTTC.

V and J are TRBV11-3 and TRBJ2-7, with 10 positions matching TRBD2. V lost 6 bases and J lost 0; bases outside the gene matches: 14. Germline CDR1 SGHNT, CDR2 YENEEA. The CDR3 length is 18 residues. Written as DNA, the CDR3 is TGTGCCAGCAGACCGGGAAAAACTCTAGCGGGAGACTCCTACGAGCAGTACTTC. This encodes CASRPGKTLAGDSYEQYF.

The chain recombines TRBV6-5 with TRBJ2-5; TRBD2 agrees at 10 bases. Losses at the gene ends were 7 bases for V and 9 bases for J; bases not matched to a gene: 8. This CDR3 is 13 amino acids long. Germline loops: CDR1 MNHEY, CDR2 SVGAGI. CDR3 amino acids: CASTLAGVRSQYF. The CDR3, as DNA: TGTGCCAGCACCCTAGCGGGAGTGCGGTCCCAGTACTTC.

This chain's CDR3 is CASSPTSGRRYNEQFF. The CDR3 DNA reads TGTGCCAGCAGCCCAACTAGCGGGAGGAGGTACAATGAGCAGTTCTTC. This chain uses TRBV7-3 with TRBJ2-1, with TRBD2 matching 12 bases. CDR1 is SGHTA, CDR2 FQGTGA, per germline. The CDR3 has 16 amino acids. Trimming took 5 bases from V and 4 from J; bases not matched to a gene: 6.

The CDR3 DNA sequence: TGTGCCAGCTCACCCACTTCCGGGGGAGGGAGTGGTCAGCCCCAGCATTTT. It codes for CASSPTSGGGSGQPQHF. The chain carries TRBV18 and TRBJ1-5; the D gene is possibly TRBD1 (5 bases). Germline CDR1 and CDR2: KGHSH and LQKENI. The CDR3 covers 17 residues. V shed 3 bases and J shed 6 bases, with 21 bases lying between them.

The rearrangement joins TRBV19 to TRBJ1-5, with a weak D call TRBD1 (5 bases). The CDR3 is 14 amino acids. CDR1 LNHDA and CDR2 SQIVND come from the germline V gene (reference sequence). V was shortened by 5 bases and J by 5 bases, with 13 bases between the two germline ends. CDR3 DNA: TGTGCCAGTAGTCCCGGTGGGGGGTATCAGCCCCAGCATTTT. Protein sequence: CASSPGGGYQPQHF.

This chain connects TRBV19 to TRBJ2-1; TRBD2 might be the D (5 bases). From germline, CDR1 is LNHDA and CDR2 SQIVND (reference sequence). The germline V and J ends were trimmed by 5 bases and 5 bases, with 13 bases remaining between them. The CDR3 runs 14 residues. This chain's CDR3 is CASSPTDWNNEQFF. For the CDR3, the DNA is TGTGCCAGTAGTCCCACGGACTGGAACAATGAGCAGTTCTTC. Using reference TRBV19 and TRBJ2-1 for the parts outside the CDR3, the full variable domain is DGGITQSPKYLFRKEGQNVTLSCEQNLNHDAMYWYRQDPGQGLRLIYYSQIVNDFQKGDIAEGYSVSREKKESFPLTVTSAQKNPTAFYLCASSPTDWNNEQFFGPGTRLTVL.

This chain's CDR3 is CASSPPLNTEAFF. The CDR3 nucleotides read TGTGCCAGCAGCCCCCCACTTAACACTGAAGCTTTCTTT. The chain carries TRBV5-4 and TRBJ1-1; D is unresolved. The CDR3 spans 13 residues. Germline values: CDR1 SGHNT, CDR2 YYREEE (reference sequence). Trimming removed 4 bases at V and 2 bases at J, with 9 bases between.

The chain uses TRBV19 and TRBJ2-1, with 13 bases identical to TRBD2. Trimming cost V 1 base and J 5 bases; bases outside gene matches: 8. This CDR3 region has 18 residues. The germline V gene encodes CDR1 LNHDA and CDR2 SQIVND (reference sequence). The CDR3 loop is CASSIVRGGLAGNNEQFF. In DNA form, the CDR3 reads TGTGCCAGTAGTATAGTAAGGGGGGGACTAGCGGGAAACAATGAGCAGTTCTTC. The full variable domain, its missing parts supplied by reference TRBV19 and TRBJ2-1, is DGGITQSPKYLFRKEGQNVTLSCEQNLNHDAMYWYRQDPGQGLRLIYYSQIVNDFQKGDIAEGYSVSREKKESFPLTVTSAQKNPTAFYLCASSIVRGGLAGNNEQFFGPGTRLTVL.

The chain has TRBV5-4 and TRBJ2-2; 12 bases are a match to TRBD2. V dropped 4 bases and J dropped 3; count of bases not matched to a gene: 4. CDR1 is SGHNT, CDR2 YYREEE, per germline (reference sequence). This CDR3 is built from 16 residues. CDR3 coding DNA: TGTGCCAGCAGCCCCCTAGCGGGAGGGGACACCGGGGAGCTGTTTTTT. Encoded protein: CASSPLAGGDTGELFF.

The chain is built from TRBV16 and TRBJ2-7; perhaps TRBD2 as D (7 bases). Per the germline V gene, CDR1 is KGHSY and CDR2 is FQNENV. The CDR3 contains 17 residues. Trimming removed 2 bases from V and 0 bases from J, with 17 bases in between. The CDR3 sequence is CASSQAGRGPSSYEQYF. CDR3 sequence (DNA): TGTGCCAGCAGCCAAGCTGGGCGGGGGCCAAGCTCCTACGAGCAGTACTTC.

The chain recombines TRBV14 with TRBJ2-3, with D maybe TRBD2 (7 bases). Germline CDR1 is SGHDN and CDR2 is FVKESK. V was trimmed by 0 bases and J by 2 bases, leaving 12 bases between them. The CDR3 length is 16 residues. The DNA of the CDR3 is TGTGCCAGCAGCCAAGACCGGGGGGCCCCCACAGATACGCAGTATTTT. Protein: CASSQDRGAPTDTQYF.

The chain's CDR3 is CASGLARYPDRSGGATDTQYF. DNA for the CDR3: TGTGCTAGTGGTTTGGCCCGGTACCCTGACAGGTCCGGGGGGGCCACAGATACGCAGTATTTT. J is TRBJ2-3 and V is TRBV12-5; 8 bases line up with TRBD2. Germline loops: CDR1 LGHNT, CDR2 FRNRAP. The trim removed 1 base at V and 2 bases at J, leaving 20 bases unmatched. The CDR3 runs 21 residues.